These T cell receptor beta chains were read from a single sample in a study of early T cells in non-severe SARS-CoV-2 infection. MiXCR, applied by TCRdb to the 5' RACE reads, yields one record per CDR3 protein. In the table there are some 58,000 distinct CDR3 sequences, 10% to 15% of which are singletons. The specimen was whole blood. The receptors shown here come from an adult who was a healthcare worker with PCR-confirmed SARS-CoV-2 infection or an uninfected control (not recorded which). Both conserved end residues are part of each CDR3. A D gene is named only where the DNA matches it firmly. A row's size may be missing; if present it is once, few, many or a size class.

clone size: many
D gene: .
J gene: TRBJ1-6
V gene: TRBV4-3
CDR3 length: 15
CDR3 protein: CASSQEPSLGSPLHF
CDR3 DNA: TGCGCCAGCAGCCAAGAACCCAGCCTTGGTTCACCCCTCCACTTT

clone size: few
D gene: .
J gene: TRBJ1-1
V gene: TRBV18
CDR3 length: 12
CDR3 protein: CASSPSGAEAFF
CDR3 DNA: TGTGCCAGCTCACCATCGGGAGCTGAAGCTTTCTTT

clone size: few
D gene: .
J gene: TRBJ2-1
V gene: TRBV5-1
CDR3 length: 15
CDR3 protein: CASRPTVSSYNEQFF
CDR3 DNA: TGCGCCAGCAGGCCGACTGTGAGCTCCTACAATGAGCAGTTCTTC

clone size: few
D gene: .
J gene: TRBJ2-2
V gene: TRBV2
CDR3 length: 15
CDR3 protein: CASVTVPINTGELFF
CDR3 DNA: TGTGCCAGCGTCACCGTCCCCATAAACACCGGGGAGCTGTTTTTT

clone size: few
D gene: .
J gene: TRBJ1-1
V gene: TRBV3-1
CDR3 length: 14
CDR3 protein: CASSQDPQAREAFF
CDR3 DNA: TGTGCCAGCAGCCAAGACCCCCAGGCGCGGGAAGCTTTCTTT

clone size: .
D gene: .
J gene: TRBJ1-4
V gene: TRBV7-9
CDR3 length: 14
CDR3 protein: CASSLGGDVEKLFF
CDR3 DNA: TGTGCCAGCAGCTTGGGCGGGGATGTTGAAAAACTGTTTTTT

clone size: .
D gene: .
J gene: TRBJ1-4
V gene: TRBV3-1
CDR3 length: 15
CDR3 protein: CASSQDGLANEKLFF
CDR3 DNA: TGTGCCAGCAGCCAAGATGGGCTGGCTAATGAAAAACTGTTTTTT

clone size: .
D gene: .
J gene: TRBJ2-7
V gene: TRBV5-1
CDR3 length: 15
CDR3 protein: CASSLSGRVSSEQYF
CDR3 DNA: TGCGCCAGCAGCTTGTCAGGCAGGGTGTCCTCCGAGCAGTACTTC

clone size: .
D gene: .
J gene: TRBJ2-4
V gene: TRBV6-2/TRBV6-3
CDR3 length: 14
CDR3 protein: CASTAATGVNIQYF
CDR3 DNA: TGTGCCAGCACCGCAGCTACCGGGGTGAACATTCAGTACTTC

clone size: .
D gene: TRBD2
J gene: TRBJ2-3
V gene: TRBV10-3
CDR3 length: 15
CDR3 protein: CAITPSGGVTDTQYF
CDR3 DNA: TGTGCCATCACGCCTAGCGGGGGGGTCACAGATACGCAGTATTTT

clone size: .
D gene: .
J gene: TRBJ2-7
V gene: TRBV5-1
CDR3 length: 14
CDR3 protein: CASSVRDTDYEQYF
CDR3 DNA: TGCGCCAGCAGCGTCCGGGACACGGACTACGAGCAGTACTTC

clone size: .
D gene: .
J gene: TRBJ2-1
V gene: TRBV7-2
CDR3 length: 14
CDR3 protein: CASSLAAGNHEQFF
CDR3 DNA: TGTGCCAGCAGCTTAGCGGCAGGCAACCATGAGCAGTTCTTC

clone size: few
D gene: .
J gene: TRBJ2-7
V gene: TRBV7-9
CDR3 length: 16
CDR3 protein: CASSLGGTLNPYEQYF
CDR3 DNA: TGTGCCAGCAGCTTAGGGGGGACGCTGAACCCCTACGAGCAGTACTTC

clone size: .
D gene: TRBD1
J gene: TRBJ1-2
V gene: TRBV3-1
CDR3 length: 13
CDR3 protein: CASGQEGWYGYTF
CDR3 DNA: TGTGCCAGCGGACAGGAGGGATGGTATGGCTACACCTTC

clone size: few
D gene: .
J gene: TRBJ1-2
V gene: TRBV10-3
CDR3 length: 14
CDR3 protein: CAITGGDFGYGYTF
CDR3 DNA: TGTGCCATCACCGGAGGGGATTTTGGCTATGGCTACACCTTC

clone size: .
D gene: .
J gene: TRBJ2-5
V gene: TRBV5-6
CDR3 length: 13
CDR3 protein: CASSPPTKETQYF
CDR3 DNA: TGTGCCAGCAGCCCTCCCACCAAAGAGACCCAGTACTTC

clone size: .
D gene: .
J gene: TRBJ2-1
V gene: TRBV5-6
CDR3 length: 13
CDR3 protein: CASSLVGVDEQFF
CDR3 DNA: TGTGCCAGCAGCTTGGTAGGGGTGGATGAGCAGTTCTTC

clone size: .
D gene: .
J gene: TRBJ1-5
V gene: TRBV19
CDR3 length: 13
CDR3 protein: CASSSGGNQPQHF
CDR3 DNA: TGTGCCAGTAGTAGCGGTGGCAATCAGCCCCAGCATTTT

clone size: once
D gene: TRBD2
J gene: TRBJ2-3
V gene: TRBV7-2
CDR3 length: 16
CDR3 protein: CASSGPGLGFTDTQYF
CDR3 DNA: TGTGCCAGCAGCGGTCCCGGACTAGGATTCACAGATACGCAGTATTTT

clone size: .
D gene: TRBD2
J gene: TRBJ2-5
V gene: TRBV7-6
CDR3 length: 16
CDR3 protein: CASSKGGSGGSRTQYF
CDR3 DNA: TGTGCCAGCAGCAAAGGGGGTAGCGGGGGTTCTAGGACCCAGTACTTC

clone size: .
D gene: .
J gene: TRBJ1-1
V gene: TRBV7-3
CDR3 length: 15
CDR3 protein: CASSQAAGRGTEVFF
CDR3 DNA: TGTGCCAGCAGCCAGGCGGCGGGGAGGGGAACTGAAGTTTTCTTT

clone size: many
D gene: TRBD2
J gene: TRBJ2-5
V gene: TRBV7-6
CDR3 length: 15
CDR3 protein: CASSTTSGAQETQYF
CDR3 DNA: TGTGCCAGCAGCACGACTAGCGGGGCTCAAGAGACCCAGTACTTC

clone size: many
D gene: TRBD1
J gene: TRBJ2-7
V gene: TRBV12-3/TRBV12-4
CDR3 length: 13
CDR3 protein: CASRLDRGREQYF
CDR3 DNA: TGTGCCAGCAGGTTGGACAGGGGGCGGGAGCAGTACTTC